The clone carrying this T cell receptor (beta chain) is labeled as medium-sized. Its antigen remains unknown. Germline V CDR1 and CDR2: DFQATT, SNEGSKA (reference sequence). Trimming shortened V by 3 bases and J by 5 bases, and 8 bases separated the two germline ends. This CDR3 spans 13 amino acids. The data derive from a study of early T cells in non-severe SARS-CoV-2 infection. Study-level information: It was bulk RNA from unsorted whole blood that was sequenced, and the chains were unpaired.

TCRdb re-analysed the 5' RACE reads in MiXCR, keeping a single row per CDR3 protein. The table has roughly 41,000 distinct CDR3 sequences, roughly 5% seen once; the top ten hold roughly 25%. Findings and limits, study-wide: Reliance on VDJdb matching favored anti-spike CD8 responses; private and CD4 specificities were missed.

The TCR sequence derives from an adult who was a healthcare worker with PCR-confirmed SARS-CoV-2 infection or an uninfected control (not recorded which). What was sequenced was whole blood. This rearrangement joins TRBV20-1 to TRBJ1-6; D uncertain. The CDR3: CSASGPDNSPLHF. Written as DNA, the CDR3 is TGCAGTGCTAGCGGGCCAGATAATTCACCCCTCCACTTT.